This passage covers 25 T cell receptor beta chains from one sample sequenced in a study of T cell responses to AZD1222 COVID-19 vaccine. Sequencing used immunoSEQ multiplex PCR; TCRdb keeps in-frame clones, though not all of them. The data contain roughly 180,000 clones, approximately 91% of them singletons. The material sequenced was peripheral blood, taken on day 0 of AZD1222 vaccination. All receptors come from an adult in good health.

This clone was counted once. V gene TRBV11-2 combines with J gene TRBJ1-2, with unresolved D. The V and J ends lost 0 bases and 3 bases respectively, with 5 bases between them. Germline V CDR1 and CDR2: SGHAT, FQNNGV. The CDR3 contains 13 residues. The CDR3 reads CASSLDYDYGYTF. The CDR3 DNA follows: TGTGCCAGCAGCTTAGATTATGACTATGGCTACACCTTC.

J is TRBJ2-7 and V is TRBV2; D not certain. Per germline, CDR1 SNHLY and CDR2 FYNNEI. The germline V and J ends were trimmed by 7 bases and 2 bases, with 6 bases remaining between them. The CDR3 contains 11 residues. The CDR3 DNA follows: TGTGCCAGCACCGCAGCCTACGAGCAGTACTTC. It is translated as CASTAAYEQYF.

The gene calls are TRBV10-3 and TRBJ1-1; 12 bases map to TRBD1. The V gene end was trimmed by 9 bases and the J gene end by 0 bases; junction bases not matched to a gene: 5. Germline CDR1 and CDR2: ENHRY and SYGVKD. The CDR3 consists of 15 residues. DNA for the CDR3: TGTGCCATTAAAAGGGACAGGGGGCTGAACACTGAAGCTTTCTTT. This translates into CAIKRDRGLNTEAFF.

The chain links TRBV6-5 to TRBJ1-1; the D is unclear. Trimming left V 2 bases short and J 5 bases short, with 6 bases between. The CDR3 covers 12 residues. Per germline, CDR1 MNHEY and CDR2 SVGAGI. The CDR3 DNA is TGTGCCAGCAGTTACCGGGTTACTGAAGCTTTCTTT. Translating it yields CASSYRVTEAFF.

This chain joins TRBV19 and TRBJ1-2, with a tentative D call TRBD1 (5 bases). Germline CDR1 reads LNHDA; CDR2 reads SQIVND (reference sequence). The CDR3 contains 15 residues. V was pared by 3 bases and J by 6 bases, with 17 bases between. The CDR3: CASSILWGGEDGYTF. Written as DNA, the CDR3 is TGTGCCAGTAGTATTTTATGGGGGGGAGAGGATGGCTACACCTTC.

The CDR3 is CAWGVKGGTEAFF. In DNA, the CDR3 is TGTGCCTGGGGAGTCAAGGGGGGTACTGAAGCTTTCTTT. The V call is TRBV30, the J call TRBJ1-1; D might be TRBD1 (6 bases). CDR1 and CDR2 (germline): GTSNPN, SVGIG (reference sequence). Trimming removed 5 bases from V and 5 bases from J, with 15 bases in between. The length of the CDR3 is 13 residues.

This chain uses TRBV27 with TRBJ1-1; no reliable D call. The V end lost 2 bases, the J end lost 8 bases, and 6 bases lay between the germline ends. The germline gives CDR1 MNHEY, CDR2 SMNVEV (reference sequence). This CDR3 contains 11 residues. As DNA, the CDR3 is TGTGCCAGCAGTTTAGGGCGAGAAGCTTTCTTT. Translating it yields CASSLGREAFF.

This chain joins TRBV6-5 and TRBJ1-5; possibly TRBD1 for D (5 bases). Trimming cost V 8 bases and J 2 bases, with 13 bases left between them. Germline assignment: CDR1 MNHEY and CDR2 SVGAGI. The CDR3 has 14 residues. The CDR3 region is CASGRDPRNQPQHF. CDR3 sequence (DNA): TGTGCCAGCGGAAGGGACCCCCGCAATCAGCCCCAGCATTTT.

The chain has TRBV3-1 (or the pseudogene TRBV3-2) and TRBJ1-5; D perhaps matches TRBD1 (5 bases). CDR3 length equals 15 residues. Trimming removed 0 bases from V and 3 bases from J, with 9 bases in between. Germline CDR1 and CDR2: LGHDT and YNNKEL (reference sequence). The CDR3 region has the DNA TGTGCCAGCAGCCAAGAGTGGGGGGACAATCAGCCCCAGCATTTT. This sequence encodes CASSQEWGDNQPQHF.

This CDR3 is CASSPPGTSGTNTGELFF. CDR3 sequence (DNA): TGTGCCAGCTCACCTCCCGGGACTAGCGGGACGAACACCGGGGAGCTGTTTTTT. The chain combines TRBV18 with TRBJ2-2, with 13 positions matching TRBD2. The CDR3 consists of 18 residues. From germline, CDR1 is KGHSH and CDR2 LQKENI. The ends lost 3 bases at V and 0 bases at J; junction bases unmatched: 4.

V and J are TRBV6-5 and TRBJ1-3; tentative D call: TRBD1 (5 bases). The V end lost 6 bases, the J end lost 2 bases, and 14 bases lay between the germline ends. The CDR3 is made up of 15 amino acids. Germline CDR1 MNHEY, CDR2 SVGAGI. CDR3 amino acids: CASRPQGFPGNTIYF. DNA for the CDR3: TGTGCCAGCAGACCTCAGGGATTCCCTGGAAACACCATATATTTT.

The chain uses TRBV6-5 and TRBJ2-7; tentative D call: TRBD1 (5 bases). V gave up 8 bases and J gave up 3 bases, with 11 bases separating them. Germline CDR1 and CDR2: MNHEY and SVGAGI. The CDR3 loop spans 12 amino acids. The CDR3 protein is CASGASIYEQYF. DNA for the CDR3: TGTGCCAGCGGGGCCTCCATCTACGAGCAGTACTTC.

Regarding this clone: The same CDR3 also results from other DNA sequences found in this sample. This chain uses TRBV12-3 or TRBV12-4 with TRBJ1-2; D is uncertain. Trimming stripped 6 bases from V and 6 bases from J, with 5 bases between. This CDR3 region has 10 residues. CDR3 in amino acids: CASSLNGYTF. DNA for the CDR3: TGTGCCAGCAGCCTAAATGGCTACACCTTC.

V gene TRBV5-4 combines with J gene TRBJ2-1; D remains ambiguous. Germline V gene lookup returns CDR1 SGHNT and CDR2 YYREEE (reference sequence). This CDR3 has 11 amino acids. Trimming removed 0 bases at V and 8 bases at J, with 3 bases between. The CDR3 reads CASSLEHEQFF. The CDR3 DNA follows: TGTGCCAGCAGCTTGGAGCATGAGCAGTTCTTC.

This clone occurred a few times. This sequence joins TRBV30 and TRBJ1-6, with a possible D match to TRBD1 (6 bases). CDR1 and CDR2 (germline): GTSNPN, SVGIG (reference sequence). V was shortened by 6 bases and J by 9 bases, with 21 bases between the two germline ends. This CDR3 spans 15 amino acids. The CDR3 nucleotides read TGTGCCTGTACGACAGGTTTTGCCGTTGGTTCACCCCTCCACTTT. Its translation is CACTTGFAVGSPLHF.

This clone occurred a few times. Other DNA sequences in this specimen translate into the identical CDR3. The V gene is TRBV12-3 or TRBV12-4, the J gene TRBJ1-1; D unclear. This CDR3 contains 13 residues. V gave up 3 bases and J gave up 0 bases, with 5 bases separating them. The CDR3 region is CASSLSLNTEAFF. The CDR3 DNA reads as TGTGCCAGCAGTTTGAGTTTGAACACTGAAGCTTTCTTT.

The chain joins TRBV9 to TRBJ1-2; 7 nucleotides line up with TRBD1. J was trimmed by 7 bases and V by 1 base; bases with no gene match: 4. The germline CDR1 and CDR2 sequences are SGDLS and YYNGEE. This CDR3 is 13 amino acids long. DNA for the CDR3: TGTGCCAGCAGCGTACGACAGGGTGGTGGCTACACCTTC. It translates to CASSVRQGGGYTF.

The rearrangement joins TRBV5-1 to TRBJ2-3, with a tentative D call TRBD1 (6 bases). The V gene lost 4 bases and the J gene lost 1 base, with 22 bases spanning the gap. The germline V gene encodes CDR1 SGHRS and CDR2 YFSETQ. This CDR3 region has 18 residues. CDR3 loop: CASSQVLGLGAGTDTQYF. The DNA for the CDR3 is TGCGCCAGCAGCCAAGTCCTCGGACTGGGGGCCGGCACAGATACGCAGTATTTT.

The gene calls are TRBV21-1 and TRBJ1-3. TRBV21-1 is deemed a pseudogene. This CDR3 has 15 amino acids. CDR3 residues: CASSSGDGSGNTIYF. As DNA, the CDR3 is TGTGCCAGCAGCAGTGGGGACGGCTCTGGAAACACCATATATTTT.

The J gene is TRBJ1-2, the V gene TRBV6-5, with D hard to call. This CDR3 comprises 12 residues. The V gene lost 2 bases and the J gene lost 5 bases, with 6 bases spanning the gap. The V gene's germline CDR1 is MNHEY and CDR2 SVGAGI. In nucleotides, the CDR3 is TGTGCCAGCAGTTACCGCGGATATGGCTACACCTTC. Translating gives CASSYRGYGYTF.

V is TRBV6-5 and J is TRBJ1-5; D is possibly TRBD1 (6 bases). Germline V CDR1 and CDR2: MNHEY, SVGAGI. The CDR3 totals 14 residues. Trimming took 8 bases from V and 5 from J, leaving 16 bases between them. The CDR3, as DNA: TGTGCCAGCTCACGGGGGGCCAAGGATCAGCCCCAGCATTTT. It is translated as CASSRGAKDQPQHF.

This sequence joins TRBV28 and TRBJ2-5, with D perhaps TRBD2 (5 bases). The CDR3 is 14 residues long. The V gene lost 5 bases and the J gene lost 3 bases, with 13 bases spanning the gap. Germline CDR1 and CDR2: MDHEN and SYDVKM. The CDR3 DNA reads TGTGCCAGCAGTGGCTCGGCGGGCGAAGAGACCCAGTACTTC. Translated, it gives CASSGSAGEETQYF.

The genes are TRBV6-5 and TRBJ1-1; possibly TRBD1 for D (5 bases). CDR1 is MNHEY, CDR2 SVGAGI, per germline. The V and J ends lost 6 bases and 5 bases respectively, with 7 bases between them. The CDR3 has 11 amino acids. As DNA, the CDR3 is TGTGCCAGCAGACAGGCAACTGAAGCTTTCTTT. Protein: CASRQATEAFF.

V usage is TRBV30 and J usage is TRBJ1-5; D is unresolved. Germline V gene lookup returns CDR1 GTSNPN and CDR2 SVGIG (reference sequence). The CDR3 is 15 amino acids. The V and J ends lost 4 bases and 0 bases respectively, with 13 bases between them. CDR3 sequence (DNA): TGTGCCTGGACCCCCGGGTCAGGTAGCAATCAGCCCCAGCATTTT. The encoded protein is CAWTPGSGSNQPQHF.

This chain connects TRBV5-1 to TRBJ2-7; D possibly corresponds to TRBD1 (7 bases). V was clipped by 2 bases and J by 4 bases, with 10 bases between them. This CDR3 is 13 amino acids long. Per germline, CDR1 SGHRS and CDR2 YFSETQ. The CDR3 region is CASSLSGGYEQYF. CDR3 nucleotide sequence: TGCGCCAGCAGCTTATCAGGGGGGTACGAGCAGTACTTC.